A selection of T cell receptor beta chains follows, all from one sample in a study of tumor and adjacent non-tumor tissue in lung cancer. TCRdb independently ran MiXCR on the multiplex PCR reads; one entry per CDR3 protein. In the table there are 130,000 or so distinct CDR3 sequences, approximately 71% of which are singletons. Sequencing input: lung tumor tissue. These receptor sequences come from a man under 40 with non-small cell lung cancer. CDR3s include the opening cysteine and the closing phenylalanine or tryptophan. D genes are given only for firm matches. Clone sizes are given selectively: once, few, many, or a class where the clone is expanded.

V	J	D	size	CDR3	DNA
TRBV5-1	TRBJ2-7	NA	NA	CASSLDWGSGEQYF	TGCGCCAGCAGCTTGGATTGGGGTTCAGGCGAGCAGTACTTC
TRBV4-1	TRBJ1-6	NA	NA	CSNSQEVRRANSPLHF	TGCTCCAACAGCCAAGAAGTTCGCAGGGCTAATTCACCCCTCCACTTT
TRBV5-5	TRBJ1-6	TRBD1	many	CASSWTGRDSPLHF	TGTGCCAGCAGCTGGACAGGGAGGGATTCACCCCTCCACTTT
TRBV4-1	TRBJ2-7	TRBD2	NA	CASSQVTLAGGPEKEQYF	TGCGCCAGCAGCCAGGTGACCCTAGCGGGGGGGCCGGAGAAGGAACAGTACTTC
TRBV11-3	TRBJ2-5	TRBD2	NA	CASRLEAGGQGTQYF	TGTGCCAGCAGGTTAGAAGCGGGAGGGCAAGGGACTCAGTACTTC
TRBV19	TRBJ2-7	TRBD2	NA	CASSAGGILNEQYF	TGTGCCAGTAGTGCCGGGGGGATTTTGAACGAGCAGTACTTC
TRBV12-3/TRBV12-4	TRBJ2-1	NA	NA	CASKNSGGPNVQFF	TGTGCCAGCAAAAATAGTGGGGGCCCCAATGTGCAGTTCTTC
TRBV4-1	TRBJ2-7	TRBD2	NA	CVSSQDETGGAYEQYF	TGCGTCAGCAGCCAAGATGAGACGGGAGGGGCCTACGAGCAGTACTTC
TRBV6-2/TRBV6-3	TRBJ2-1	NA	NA	CASTAAPYNRQFF	TGTGCCAGCACGGCGGCCCCCTACAATAGGCAGTTCTTC
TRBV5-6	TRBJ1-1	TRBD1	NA	CASSSTRTGVGTESFF	TGTGCCAGCAGCTCCACCAGAACAGGGGTGGGCACTGAATCTTTCTTT
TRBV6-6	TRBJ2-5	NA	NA	CASSYDGVSSETQYF	TGTGCCAGCAGTTACGACGGCGTCAGCTCAGAGACCCAGTACTTC
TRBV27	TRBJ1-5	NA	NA	CASSGYGTAYSNQPQHF	TGTGCCAGCAGTGGCTACGGGACGGCTTATAGCAATCAGCCCCAGCATTTT
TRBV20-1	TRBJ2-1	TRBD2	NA	CCVLTGTNVLHEQFF	TGCTGTGTCCTGACCGGGACTAACGTTCTCCACGAGCAGTTCTTC
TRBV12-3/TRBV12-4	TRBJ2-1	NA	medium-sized	CASSLSLDEQFF	TGTGCCAGCAGTTTGTCTTTGGATGAGCAGTTCTTC
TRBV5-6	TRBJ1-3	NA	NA	CACNFGTHSGNTIYF	TGTGCCTGCAACTTCGGGACACACTCTGGAAACACCATATATTTT
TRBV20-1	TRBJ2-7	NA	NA	CSVVAGGTYEQYF	NA
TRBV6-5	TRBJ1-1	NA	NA	CASSYRENAEAFF	TGTGCCAGCAGCTACCGTGAGAACGCAGAAGCTTTCTTT
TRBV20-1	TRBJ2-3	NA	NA	CSDSNPGTVTQYF	TGCAGTGATAGTAACCCTGGCACAGTTACGCAGTATTTT
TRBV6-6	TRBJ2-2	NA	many	CASSSGGEGTGELFF	TGTGCCAGCAGTTCTGGGGGTGAGGGGACCGGGGAGCTGTTTTTT
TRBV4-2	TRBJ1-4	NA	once	CASSPPGTSRLFF	TGTGCCAGCAGCCCGCCGGGGACCTCCAGGCTGTTTTTT
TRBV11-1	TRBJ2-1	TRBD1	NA	CASSENRGNEQFF	TGTGCCAGCAGCGAGAACAGGGGGAATGAACAGTTCTTC
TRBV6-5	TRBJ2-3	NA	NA	CASSSRGGGGSRMQYF	TGTGCCAGCAGCAGTAGGGGAGGGGGAGGGAGTCGTATGCAGTATTTT
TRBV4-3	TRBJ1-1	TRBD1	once	CASSQELRQGACMNTEAFF	TGCGCTAGCAGCCAAGAACTTAGGCAGGGGGCTTGCATGAACACTGAAGCTTTCTTT
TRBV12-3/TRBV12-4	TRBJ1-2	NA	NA	CVSNLGTGYTF	TGTGTCAGCAATTTAGGAACTGGCTACACCTTC
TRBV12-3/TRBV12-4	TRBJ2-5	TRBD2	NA	CTSSSGGRGPQYF	TGTACCAGCAGTTCGGGGGGGCGAGGACCCCAGTACTTC
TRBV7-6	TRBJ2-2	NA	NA	CASKLWGDTGELFF	TGTGCCAGCAAGCTCTGGGGCGACACCGGGGAGCTGTTTTTT
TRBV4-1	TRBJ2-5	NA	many	CASSQDDGGGQETQYF	TGCGCCAGCAGCCAAGATGACGGGGGCGGCCAAGAGACCCAGTACTTC
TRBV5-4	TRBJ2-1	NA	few	CASSLGGGAEYNEQFF	TGTGCCAGCAGCCTGGGGGGGGGGGCCGAGTACAATGAGCAGTTCTTC
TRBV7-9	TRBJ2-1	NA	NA	CASRSEGRNEQFF	TGTGCCAGCAGGTCAGAGGGGCGGAATGAGCAGTTCTTC
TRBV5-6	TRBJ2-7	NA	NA	CASSLVAMDEQYF	TGTGCCAGCAGCTTGGTGGCGATGGACGAGCAGTACTTC
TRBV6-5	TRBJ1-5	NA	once	CASARGTTNQPLHF	TGTGCCAGCGCGCGGGGGACAACGAATCAGCCCCTGCATTTT
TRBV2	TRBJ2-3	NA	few	CASSDVGARTDTQFF	TGTGCCAGCAGTGATGTAGGGGCCCGGACAGATACGCAGTTTTTT
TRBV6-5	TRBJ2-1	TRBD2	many	CASSYSGGLADEQFF	TGTGCCAGCAGTTACAGCGGGGGGCTCGCCGATGAGCAGTTCTTC
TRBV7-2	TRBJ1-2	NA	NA	CAGGGKGPGYTF	TGTGCCGGCGGGGGCAAGGGGCCCGGCTACACCTTC
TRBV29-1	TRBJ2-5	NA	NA	CGVHLLQGGQETQYF	TGCGGCGTTCACTTGTTGCAGGGAGGTCAGGAGACCCAGTACTTC
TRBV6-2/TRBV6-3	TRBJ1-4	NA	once	CASSYGDNREGVKLFF	TGTGCCAGCAGTTACGGTGACAATCGGGAGGGGGTAAAACTGTTTTTT
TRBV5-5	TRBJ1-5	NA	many	CASSLDWAPPQHF	TGTGCCAGCAGCTTGGACTGGGCACCGCCCCAGCATTTT
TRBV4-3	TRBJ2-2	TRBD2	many	CASSQSGGGAAGELFF	TGCGCCAGCAGCCAAAGTGGCGGGGGGGCCGCCGGGGAGCTGTTTTTT
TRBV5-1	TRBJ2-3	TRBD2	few	CASSSTSGVTDTQYF	TGCGCCAGCAGCTCGACTAGCGGAGTAACAGATACGCAGTATTTT